This TCR beta chain was obtained from a study of blood T cell repertoires in COVID-19. Generated by immunoSEQ multiplex PCR, the TCRdb table keeps only in-frame clones and is missing some. The table lists approximately 320,000 clones, approximately 90% of them singletons. This clonotype originated in a woman between 18 and 29 years old who had recovered from COVID-19. The sequenced material came from PBMCs or T cells enriched from blood (not recorded which).

CDR3: CASSYPGQVLLEQYF. The CDR3 region has the DNA TGTGCCAGCAGTTACCCGGGACAGGTACTCCTGGAGCAGTACTTC. V and J are TRBV6-2 or TRBV6-3 and TRBJ2-7; TRBD1 aligns across 8 bases. The germline gives CDR1 MNHEY, CDR2 SVGEGT. The CDR3 sequence is 15 residues long. V lost 2 bases and J lost 7; bases outside the gene matches: 10.